The clone carrying this T cell receptor (beta chain) was observed at least ten times. Unique molecular identifiers were used to barcode this TCRbeta library. TCRdb reprocessed the PCR reads with MiXCR, giving one entry per CDR3 protein. Altogether roughly 590,000 distinct CDR3 sequences are present, about 15% being singletons, with the ten largest covering around 0.96%. This sample stems from a study of T-cell reconstitution after alpha-beta-depleted transplantation in children. Sequenced material: PBMCs from the stem cell graft donor, taken from the stem cell graft. The clonotype comes from a human donor who donated a stem cell graft to a child with acute myeloid leukemia.

CDR3 region: CASSSDGHNQPQHF. The CDR3 nucleotides read TGTGCCAGCAGTTCCGACGGACACAATCAGCCCCAGCATTTT. This chain connects TRBV12-3 or TRBV12-4 to TRBJ1-5; D is perhaps TRBD1 (5 bases). Trimming took off 4 bases at V and 3 bases at J, with 10 bases between the two ends. The CDR3 consists of 14 residues.